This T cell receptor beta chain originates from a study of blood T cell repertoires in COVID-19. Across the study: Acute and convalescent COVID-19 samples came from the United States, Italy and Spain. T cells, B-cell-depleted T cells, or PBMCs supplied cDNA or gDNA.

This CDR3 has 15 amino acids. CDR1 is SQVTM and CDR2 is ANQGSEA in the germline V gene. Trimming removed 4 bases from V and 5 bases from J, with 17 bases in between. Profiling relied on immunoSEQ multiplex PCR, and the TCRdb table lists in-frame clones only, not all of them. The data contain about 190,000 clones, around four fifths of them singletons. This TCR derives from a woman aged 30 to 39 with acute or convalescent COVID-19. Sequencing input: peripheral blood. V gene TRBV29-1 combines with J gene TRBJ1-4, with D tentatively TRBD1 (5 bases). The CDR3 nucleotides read TGCAGCGTTGCGGGTTATACAGGAGAGAATGAAAAACTGTTTTTT. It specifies CSVAGYTGENEKLFF.